This TCR beta chain was sequenced in a study of T cell responses to AZD1222 COVID-19 vaccine. Profiling relied on immunoSEQ multiplex PCR, and the TCRdb table lists in-frame clones only, not all of them. The table shows 200,000 to 300,000 clones, with 80% to 95% occurring only once. The source is an adult in good health. Source: peripheral blood, taken on day 0 of AZD1222 vaccination.

The CDR3 nucleotides read TGTGCCACCCAGTCGGGCCCGAACACTGAAGCTTTCTTT. The encoded protein is CATQSGPNTEAFF. This chain links TRBV19 with TRBJ1-1, with D hard to call. Trimming removed 10 bases from V and 1 base from J, with 13 bases in between. Germline V gene sequence: CDR1 LNHDA, CDR2 SQIVND (reference sequence). The CDR3 spans 13 residues.